Below, one T cell receptor (beta chain) is given with its context. This clonotype has just a few counts. Its antigen is not yet known. No per-base quality is available; no much larger clone lies one base away. This record comes from a study of T cells after yellow fever vaccination (dated by TCRdb to between 2017 and 2020). Some background on the complete study: The SMART-Seq v4 Ultra Low Input RNA kit was used to prepare libraries from fractions with low cell numbers. To track T-cell clones before and after primary and booster YFV17D yellow fever vaccination, bulk TCR alpha and beta repertoires were sequenced longitudinally. The cohort comprised two healthy male donors, one aged 18 to 30 and one aged 30 to 40 years. Blood samples were taken at several timepoints before and after primary and secondary immunization, and bulk PBMC replicates and cell subsets were isolated. What the research found in general, with its limitations: After the booster, most clones that had expanded after primary vaccination were detected again (roughly 96% of CD4 and 88% of CD8), suggesting broad maintenance of memory. A small fraction of clonotypes showed up in both the CD4 and CD8 compartments, probably as a result of convergent recombination. Computational filtering was required because FACS-sorted repertoires could contain abundant contaminating clonotypes from the bulk population. Only a couple of donors were included in the study, so the extent to which the findings can be generalized is limited. Compared with the primary T-cell response, the secondary T-cell response was weaker but faster, peaking on day 5 rather than day 15.

Inclusive of the bounding cysteine and phenylalanine, the CDR3 is 16 residues long. CDR3 DNA only is kept here, 48 bases in frame from base 1. CDR1 DFQATT and CDR2 SNEGSKA are derived from the germline V gene (reference sequence). V lost 1 base and J lost 4 bases, and the count of bases not matched to a germline gene is 9. Instrument on record: Illumina NovaSeq 6000. TCR cDNA was synthesized by 5'RACE template switching, which introduced a universal primer site and unique molecular identifiers. cDNA synthesis was primed from both the TCR alpha and TCR beta constant segments. Libraries were amplified in two PCR steps, with sample barcodes and sequencing adapters added in the second step. Sequencing of libraries was done on Illumina HiSeq 2500 (2x100 bp) or NovaSeq (2x150 bp). Concerning the study's data processing: Reads were demultiplexed and collapsed into UMI consensus sequences with MIGEC, and V(D)J alignment was performed with MiXCR. Using edgeR on replicate PBMC samples, clonotypes were called vaccine-responding if FDR was below 0.01 and the log2 fold change was above 5 up to day 15. CD4 or CD8 identity was assigned to each bulk clonotype according to whether the clonotype was present at higher abundance in the sequenced CD4 repertoire or the sequenced CD8 repertoire. TCRdb reran the public reads through fastp at Q25 and MiXCR, keeping productive beta chains. Rows merge per CDR3 protein into single entries with the most common DNA and genes. For this entry, the V and J calls and clone size follow TCRdb and not the study's own pipeline. Counted in this sample were 350,000 to 450,000 distinct CDR3 sequences; around 20% of them appeared once. Roughly a sixth of the sample is taken by the ten largest.

Reading the label with the study, this specimen's treatment or condition is: live attenuated yellow fever vaccine strain. Two biological replicates of bulk PBMCs were collected at each blood-draw timepoint. PBMCs were isolated from peripheral blood using a standard Ficoll-Paque protocol. RNA was extracted with TriZol from bulk PBMCs, CD4 and CD8 fractions, and dextramer-positive and dextramer-negative fractions. This receptor chain uses TRBV20-1 and TRBJ1-2; 10 bases in the junction line up with TRBD1. The sequences come from PBMCs, collected before the yellow fever booster vaccination. The clonotype was recovered from a man between 18 and 35 years old who received the YFV17D yellow fever vaccine. The sequenced DNA is TGCAGTGCTAGAGGCGGCCCGACAGGGGGCATCTATGGCTACACCTTC. This sequence encodes CSARGGPTGGIYGYTF.